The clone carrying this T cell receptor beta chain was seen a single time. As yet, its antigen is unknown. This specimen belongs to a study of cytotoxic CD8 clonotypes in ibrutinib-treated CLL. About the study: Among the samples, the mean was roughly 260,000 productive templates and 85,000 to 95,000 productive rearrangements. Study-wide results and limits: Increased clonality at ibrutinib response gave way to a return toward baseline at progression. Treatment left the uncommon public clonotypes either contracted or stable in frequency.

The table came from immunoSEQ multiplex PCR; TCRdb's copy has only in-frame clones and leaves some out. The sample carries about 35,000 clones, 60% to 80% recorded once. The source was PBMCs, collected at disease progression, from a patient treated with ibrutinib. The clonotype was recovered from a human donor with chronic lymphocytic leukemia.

The CDR3 DNA reads as TGTGCCAGCAGCTTAGCGGGGACAGTTCACGGGTTCTTC. As protein: CASSLAGTVHGFF. The chain links TRBV11-2 to TRBJ2-1, with 7 bases that match TRBD1. The CDR3 is 13 residues long. Germline V gives CDR1 SGHAT, CDR2 FQNNGV. With 1 base clipped from V and 15 bases from J, the junction kept 9 bases outside the gene matches.